This T cell receptor beta chain was obtained from a study of blood T cells in healthy people across ages. Each donor's blood draw was roughly 9.5 milliliters of peripheral blood. No fewer than 6 million PBMCs went into each sample. The use of a sample-barcoded 5' primer and a J-beta primer mix characterized a second PCR of roughly 7 to 11 cycles. TCRdb fed the 5' RACE reads into MiXCR, producing one record per CDR3 protein. The table lists 1.5 million to 2 million distinct CDR3 sequences, 30% to 40% of them singletons. V gave up 0 bases and J gave up 7 bases; unmatched junction bases: 10. The CDR3 runs to 16 residues. Germline lookup yields CDR1 LGHDT and CDR2 YNNKEL (reference sequence).

The sequencing input was blood. The chain joins TRBV3-1 to TRBJ2-7, with 9 positions matching TRBD2. This clonotype originated in a human donor in good health. Here the CDR3 DNA reads TGTGCCAGCAGCCAAGATCTAGCGGGACCTCACAATGAGCAGTACTTC. Its translation is CASSQDLAGPHNEQYF.